The T cell receptor beta chain described here comes from a study of T cell responses to AZD1222 COVID-19 vaccine. Across the study: Samples with a second dose at about 4 or about 12 weeks were pooled together.

Germline V gives CDR1 SEHNR, CDR2 FQNEAQ (reference sequence). The CDR3 consists of 18 residues. Trimming at V came to 3 bases and at J to 1 base, leaving 6 bases not matched to a gene. TCRdb keeps only in-frame clones here, not all; method: immunoSEQ multiplex PCR. The sample has some 150,000 clones, just over 90% seen once. For this clone: Its antigen is unidentified.

Study conclusions and caveats: In a largely white British group with more females than males, clonal diversity was possibly underestimated. Baseline seropositivity characterized only 5 to 7 AZD1222 recipients. Repertoires were obtained solely post-peak T cell response.

This TCR was recovered from an adult in good health. The V and J genes are TRBV7-9 and TRBJ2-2, with 12 bases fitting TRBD2. The specimen comprised peripheral blood, sampled on day 0 of AZD1222 vaccination. The CDR3 region has the DNA TGTGCCAGCAGCTTCCCACTACTAGCGGGGGGGAACACCGGGGAGCTGTTTTTT. Amino acids: CASSFPLLAGGNTGELFF.